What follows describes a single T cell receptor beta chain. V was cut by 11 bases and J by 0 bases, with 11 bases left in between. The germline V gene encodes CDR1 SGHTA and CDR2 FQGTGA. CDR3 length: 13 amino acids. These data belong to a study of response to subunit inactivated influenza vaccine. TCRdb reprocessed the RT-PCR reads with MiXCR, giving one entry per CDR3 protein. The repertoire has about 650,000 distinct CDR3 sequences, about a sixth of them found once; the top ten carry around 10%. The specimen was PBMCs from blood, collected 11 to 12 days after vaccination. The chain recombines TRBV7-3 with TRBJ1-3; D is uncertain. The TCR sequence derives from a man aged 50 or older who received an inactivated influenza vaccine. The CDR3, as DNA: TGTGCCGCCGAAGGGAGCTCTGGAAACACCATATATTTT. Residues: CAAEGSSGNTIYF.